The 14 T cell receptor beta chains below come from one sample, sequenced in a study of blood T cells in healthy people across ages. A sample-barcoded 5' primer and a J-beta primer mix were used in a second PCR of roughly 7 to 11 cycles. One entry per CDR3 protein results from TCRdb running MiXCR on the 5' RACE reads. Among 1,500,000 or so distinct CDR3 sequences listed, approximately 42% were seen once. The sequencing sample was made of blood. Source of these receptors: a woman aged 18-29 years in good health.

The chain couples TRBV5-1 to TRBJ2-5, with D possibly TRBD1 on 7 matching bases. Trimming stripped 0 bases from V and 11 bases from J, with 17 bases between. Germline V gives CDR1 SGHRS, CDR2 YFSETQ. This CDR3 has 14 amino acids. CDR3 protein: CASSLDGGGREQYF. The CDR3 coding sequence is TGCGCCAGCAGCTTGGATGGAGGGGGCAGGGAGCAGTACTTC.

This chain connects TRBV29-1 to TRBJ1-1; 12 bases line up with TRBD1. The CDR3 runs to 14 residues. J lost 7 bases, V lost 4 bases, and 7 bases had no gene match. Per the germline V gene, CDR1 is SQVTM and CDR2 is ANQGSEA. The CDR3 sequence is CSVAGQGAFREAFF. CDR3 nucleotides: TGCAGCGTTGCGGGACAGGGGGCCTTTCGTGAAGCTTTCTTT. The entire variable domain, with the rest obtained from reference TRBV29-1 and TRBJ1-1, is as follows: SAVISQKPSRDICQRGTSLTIQCQVDSQVTMMFWYRQQPGQSLTLIATANQGSEATYESGFVIDKFPISRPNLTFSTLTVSNMSPEDSSIYLCSVAGQGAFREAFFGQGTRLTVV.

There are a few counts of this clonotype. V gene TRBV5-1 combines with J gene TRBJ1-1; D uncertain. This CDR3 has 11 amino acids. Germline V gene sequence: CDR1 SGHRS, CDR2 YFSETQ. Between the trimmed V and J ends, which lost 5 bases and 5 bases, there was a span of 7 bases. The CDR3 nucleotides read TGCGCCAGCAGAAGGGAAACTGAAGCTTTCTTT. Its translation is CASRRETEAFF.

This clonotype was picked up many times. This chain links TRBV29-1 with TRBJ2-1, with D perhaps matching TRBD1 (5 bases). The length of the CDR3 is 14 residues. Germline assignment: CDR1 SQVTM and CDR2 ANQGSEA. The germline V and J ends were trimmed by 3 bases and 7 bases, with 16 bases remaining between them. CDR3 nucleotides: TGCAGCGTTGAGGTAACAGGCCTTAGGAATGAGCAGTTCTTC. Its protein product is CSVEVTGLRNEQFF.

V and J are TRBV12-3 or TRBV12-4 and TRBJ2-6; D gene ambiguous. Trimming took off 4 bases at V and 1 base at J, with 14 bases between the two ends. The CDR3 is 17 amino acids. This CDR3 is CASSSTSWKSGANVLTF. For the CDR3, the DNA is TGTGCCAGCAGTTCTACGTCCTGGAAGTCTGGGGCCAACGTCCTGACTTTC.

The chain uses TRBV6-5 and TRBJ1-5; TRBD1 might be the D (5 bases). Germline-derived CDR1 and CDR2 are MNHEY and SVGAGI. The CDR3 sequence is 16 residues long. Trimming pared 4 bases from V and 3 bases from J, leaving 16 bases between. In nucleotides, the CDR3 is TGTGCCAGCAGTTTAAAGCCGGGACGGCACAATCAGCCCCAGCATTTT. Its translation: CASSLKPGRHNQPQHF.

This clonotype was detected a few times. V is TRBV30 and J is TRBJ2-1; D not certain. The CDR3 runs to 13 residues. From germline, CDR1 is GTSNPN and CDR2 SVGIG (reference sequence). Trimming shortened V by 2 bases and J by 3 bases, and 8 bases separated the two germline ends. CDR3 nucleotides: TGTGCCTGGAGTAACTCGGTCTACAATGAGCAGTTCTTC. Translating gives CAWSNSVYNEQFF.

V gene TRBV6-1 combines with J gene TRBJ2-2; D unresolved. Germline V gene sequence: CDR1 MNHNS, CDR2 SASEGT. Between the trimmed V and J ends, which lost 6 bases and 6 bases, there was a span of 17 bases. The CDR3 sequence is 15 residues long. This chain's CDR3 is CASRELETIPGELFF. The CDR3 DNA reads as TGTGCCAGCAGGGAGCTAGAAACGATCCCCGGGGAGCTGTTTTTT.

For this clonotype: A read error is possible here, since a much larger clone lies one base away. The chain joins TRBV25-1 to TRBJ1-2; possibly TRBD1 for D (5 bases). The CDR3 spans 13 residues. From germline, CDR1 is MGHDK and CDR2 SYGVNS. CDR3 DNA: TGTGTCAGCAGTGACTGGGACGCCCTTGGCTACACCTTC. Translation: CVSSDWDALGYTF.

There are a few counts of this clonotype. V is TRBV7-9 and J is TRBJ2-3; D might be TRBD1 or TRBD2, each matching 5 bases. From germline, CDR1 is SEHNR and CDR2 FQNEAQ (reference sequence). V lost 2 bases and J 4 bases, leaving 13 bases between the germline ends. This CDR3 region has 15 residues. The CDR3 loop reads CASSLRGPTADTQYF. CDR3 nucleotide sequence: TGTGCCAGCAGCTTAAGGGGACCGACCGCAGATACGCAGTATTTT.

Written as DNA, the CDR3 is TGTGCCAGCAGCTTAACGCAGCGGGCATATGAGACCCAGTACTTC. Translated: CASSLTQRAYETQYF. V and J are TRBV7-2 and TRBJ2-7, with a tentative D call TRBD2 (6 bases). The J call may be incorrect, as the DNA end agrees better with TRBJ2-5. This CDR3 is 15 amino acids long. Germline V lookup: CDR1 SGHTA, CDR2 FQGNSA.

The genes are TRBV5-1 and TRBJ2-1, with a tentative D call TRBD2 (6 bases). CDR1 and CDR2 (germline): SGHRS, YFSETQ. V shed 0 bases and J shed 6 bases, with 13 bases lying between them. This CDR3 spans 15 amino acids. The CDR3 sequence is CASSLELAGTNEQFF. CDR3 DNA sequence: TGCGCCAGCAGCTTGGAACTAGCTGGGACCAATGAGCAGTTCTTC.

This clonotype came up a few times. The chain joins TRBV4-1 to TRBJ2-7; D unresolved. The V end was cut by 4 bases, the J end by 2 bases, with 12 bases between. Germline values: CDR1 MGHRA, CDR2 YSYEKL. The length of the CDR3 is 14 residues. The CDR3 loop reads CASSLHAQAYEQYF. The CDR3 DNA reads TGCGCCAGCAGCCTACACGCACAAGCCTACGAGCAGTACTTC.

This clonotype was observed a few times. The gene calls are TRBV3-1 and TRBJ1-2; a possible D gene is TRBD1 (5 bases). The CDR3 is 13 amino acids. CDR1 and CDR2 from the germline V gene are LGHDT and YNNKEL (reference sequence). V was cut by 3 bases and J by 5 bases, with 10 bases left in between. DNA for the CDR3: TGTGCCAGCAGCCATCCTCCAGGGTATGGCTACACCTTC. This codes for CASSHPPGYGYTF. Supplemented by reference TRBV3-1 and TRBJ1-2, the full variable domain reads DTAVSQTPKYLVTQMGNDKSIKCEQNLGHDTMYWYKQDSKKFLKIMFSYNNKELIINETVPNRFSPKSPDKAHLNLHINSLELGDSAVYFCASSHPPGYGYTFGSGTRLTVV.